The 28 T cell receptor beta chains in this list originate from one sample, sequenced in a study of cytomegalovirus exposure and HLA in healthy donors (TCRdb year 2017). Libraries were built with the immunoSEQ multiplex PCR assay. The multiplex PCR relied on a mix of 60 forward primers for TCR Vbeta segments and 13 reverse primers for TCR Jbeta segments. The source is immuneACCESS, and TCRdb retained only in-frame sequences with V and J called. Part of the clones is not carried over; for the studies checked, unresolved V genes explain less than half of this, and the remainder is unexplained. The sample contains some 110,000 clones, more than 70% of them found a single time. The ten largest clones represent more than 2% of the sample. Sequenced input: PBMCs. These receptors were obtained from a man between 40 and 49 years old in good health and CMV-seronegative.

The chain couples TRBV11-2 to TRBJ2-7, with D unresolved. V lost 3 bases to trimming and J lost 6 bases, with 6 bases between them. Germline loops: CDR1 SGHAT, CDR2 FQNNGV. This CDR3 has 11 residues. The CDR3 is CASSFAVEQYF. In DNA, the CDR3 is TGTGCCAGCAGCTTCGCGGTCGAGCAGTACTTC.

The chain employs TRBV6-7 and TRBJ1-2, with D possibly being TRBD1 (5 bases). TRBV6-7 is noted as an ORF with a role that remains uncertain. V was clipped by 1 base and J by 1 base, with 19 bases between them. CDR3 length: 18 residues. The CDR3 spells CASSYLWDWYRNNYGYTF. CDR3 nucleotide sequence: TGTGCCAGCAGTTACTTATGGGACTGGTACCGAAATAACTATGGCTACACCTTC.

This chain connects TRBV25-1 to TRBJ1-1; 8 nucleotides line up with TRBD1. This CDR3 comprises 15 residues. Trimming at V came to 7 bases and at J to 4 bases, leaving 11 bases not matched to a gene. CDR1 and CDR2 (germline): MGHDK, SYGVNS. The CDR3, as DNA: TGTGCCAGCAAGGCAGGGGGCGAGTGGGCCACTGAAGCTTTCTTT. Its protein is CASKAGGEWATEAFF.

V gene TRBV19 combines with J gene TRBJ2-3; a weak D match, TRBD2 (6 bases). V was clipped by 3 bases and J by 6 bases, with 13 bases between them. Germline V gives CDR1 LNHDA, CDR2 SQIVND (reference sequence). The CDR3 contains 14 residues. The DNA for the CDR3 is TGTGCCAGTAGTATCGGGGCCCGGGGGGATACGCAGTATTTT. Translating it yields CASSIGARGDTQYF.

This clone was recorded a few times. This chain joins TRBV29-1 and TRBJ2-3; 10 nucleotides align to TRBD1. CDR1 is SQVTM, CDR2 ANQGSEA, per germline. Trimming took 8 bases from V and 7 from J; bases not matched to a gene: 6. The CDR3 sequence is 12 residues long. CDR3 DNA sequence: TGCAGCACTGGGACAGGGGAGAATACGCAGTATTTT. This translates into CSTGTGENTQYF.

The CDR3 region is CASSEGTGSLNYGYTF. For the CDR3, the DNA is TGTGCCAGCAGTGAAGGAACAGGCTCGCTTAACTATGGCTACACCTTC. The chain employs TRBV6-1 and TRBJ1-2, with D perhaps TRBD1 (5 bases). Per germline, CDR1 MNHNS and CDR2 SASEGT. CDR3 length: 16 residues. Trimming stripped 1 base from V and 1 base from J, with 13 bases between.

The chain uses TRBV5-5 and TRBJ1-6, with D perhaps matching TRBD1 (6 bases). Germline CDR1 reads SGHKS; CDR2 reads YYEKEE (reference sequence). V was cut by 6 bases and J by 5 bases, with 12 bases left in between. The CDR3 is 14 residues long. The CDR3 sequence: CASTSHRDNSPLHF. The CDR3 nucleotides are TGTGCCAGCACATCGCACAGGGATAATTCACCCCTCCACTTT.

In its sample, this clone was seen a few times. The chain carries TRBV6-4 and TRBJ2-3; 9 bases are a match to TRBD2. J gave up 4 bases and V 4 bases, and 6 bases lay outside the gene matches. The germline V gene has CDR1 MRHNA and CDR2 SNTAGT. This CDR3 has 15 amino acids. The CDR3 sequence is CASSAQAGGADTQYF. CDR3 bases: TGTGCCAGCAGTGCCCAAGCGGGGGGTGCAGATACGCAGTATTTT.

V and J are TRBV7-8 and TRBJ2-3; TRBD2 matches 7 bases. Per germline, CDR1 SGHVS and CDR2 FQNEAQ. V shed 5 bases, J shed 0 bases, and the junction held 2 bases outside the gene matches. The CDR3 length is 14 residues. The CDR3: CASSPGLSTDTQYF. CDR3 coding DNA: TGTGCCAGCAGCCCGGGACTAAGCACAGATACGCAGTATTTT.

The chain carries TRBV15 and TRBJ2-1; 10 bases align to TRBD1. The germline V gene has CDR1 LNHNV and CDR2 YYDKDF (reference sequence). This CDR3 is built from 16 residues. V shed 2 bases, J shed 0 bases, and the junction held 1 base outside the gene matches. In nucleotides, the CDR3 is TGTGCCACCAGCAGAAGGACAGGGGGCTCCTACAATGAGCAGTTCTTC. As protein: CATSRRTGGSYNEQFF.

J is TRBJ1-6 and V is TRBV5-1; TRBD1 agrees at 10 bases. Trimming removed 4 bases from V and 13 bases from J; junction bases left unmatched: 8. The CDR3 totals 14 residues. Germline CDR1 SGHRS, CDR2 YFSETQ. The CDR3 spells CASSQGDRGTPLHF. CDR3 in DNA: TGCGCCAGCAGCCAAGGGGACAGGGGAACCCCCCTCCACTTT.

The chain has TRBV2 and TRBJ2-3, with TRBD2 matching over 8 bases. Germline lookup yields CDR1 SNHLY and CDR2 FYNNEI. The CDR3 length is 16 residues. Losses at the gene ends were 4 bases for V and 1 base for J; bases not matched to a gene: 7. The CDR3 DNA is TGTGCCAGCAGTGGGGGGACGGGGGGGGGCACAGATACGCAGTATTTT. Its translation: CASSGGTGGGTDTQYF. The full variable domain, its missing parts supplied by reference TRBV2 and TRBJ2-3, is EPEVTQTPSHQVTQMGQEVILRCVPISNHLYFYWYRQILGQKVEFLVSFYNNEISEKSEIFDDQFSVERPDGSNFTLKIRSTKLEDSAMYFCASSGGTGGGTDTQYFGPGTRLTVL.

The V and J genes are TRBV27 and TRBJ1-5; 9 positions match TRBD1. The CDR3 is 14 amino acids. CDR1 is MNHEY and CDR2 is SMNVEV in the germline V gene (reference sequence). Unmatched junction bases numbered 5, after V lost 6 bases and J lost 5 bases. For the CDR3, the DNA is TGTGCCAGCAGCGGACAGGGGTTGTATCAGCCCCAGCATTTT. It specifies CASSGQGLYQPQHF.

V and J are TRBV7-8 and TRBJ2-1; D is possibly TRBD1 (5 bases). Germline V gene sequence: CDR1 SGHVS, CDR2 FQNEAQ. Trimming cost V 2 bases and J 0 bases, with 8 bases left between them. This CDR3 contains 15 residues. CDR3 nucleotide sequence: TGTGCCAGCAGCTTAACTCAGGGCTCCTACAATGAGCAGTTCTTC. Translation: CASSLTQGSYNEQFF.

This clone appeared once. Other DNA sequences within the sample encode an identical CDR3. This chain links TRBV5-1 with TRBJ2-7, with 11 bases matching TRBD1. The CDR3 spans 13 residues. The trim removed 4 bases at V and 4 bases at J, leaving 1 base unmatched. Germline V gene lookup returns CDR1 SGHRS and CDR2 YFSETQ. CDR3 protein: CASSRDRGYEQYF. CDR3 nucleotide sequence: TGCGCCAGCAGCCGGGACAGGGGGTACGAGCAGTACTTC.

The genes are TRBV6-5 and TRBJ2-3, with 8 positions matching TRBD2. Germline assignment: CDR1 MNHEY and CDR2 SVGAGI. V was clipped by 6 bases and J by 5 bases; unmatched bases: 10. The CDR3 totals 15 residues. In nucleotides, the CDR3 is TGTGCCAGCAGCTCGGCGGGGGGAGGAGAAGATACGCAGTATTTT. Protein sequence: CASSSAGGGEDTQYF.

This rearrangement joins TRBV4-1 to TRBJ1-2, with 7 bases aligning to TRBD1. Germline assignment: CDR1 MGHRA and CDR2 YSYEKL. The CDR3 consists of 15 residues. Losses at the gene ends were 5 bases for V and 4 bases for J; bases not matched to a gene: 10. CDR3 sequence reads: CASSSGTARFYGYTF. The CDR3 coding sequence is TGCGCCAGCAGCTCAGGGACAGCCAGATTCTATGGCTACACCTTC.

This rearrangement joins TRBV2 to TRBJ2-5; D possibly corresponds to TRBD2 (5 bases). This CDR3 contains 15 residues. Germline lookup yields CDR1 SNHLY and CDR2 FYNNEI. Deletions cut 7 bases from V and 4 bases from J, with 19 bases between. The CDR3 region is CASTSLRASGETQYF. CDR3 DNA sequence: TGTGCCAGCACCTCCCTGAGGGCTAGTGGAGAGACCCAGTACTTC.

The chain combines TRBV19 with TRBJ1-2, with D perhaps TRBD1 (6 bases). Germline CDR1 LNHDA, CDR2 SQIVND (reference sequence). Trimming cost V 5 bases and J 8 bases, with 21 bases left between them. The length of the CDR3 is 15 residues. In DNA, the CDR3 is TGTGCCAGTAGTCCCAGCACCGGTACAGGGAACGGCTACACCTTC. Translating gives CASSPSTGTGNGYTF.

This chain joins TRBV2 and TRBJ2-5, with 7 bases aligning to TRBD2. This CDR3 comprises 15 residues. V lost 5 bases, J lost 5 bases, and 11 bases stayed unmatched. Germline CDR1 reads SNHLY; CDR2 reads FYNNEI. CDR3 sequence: CASSMGLAAIETQYF. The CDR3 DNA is TGTGCCAGCAGTATGGGGCTAGCGGCAATTGAGACCCAGTACTTC.

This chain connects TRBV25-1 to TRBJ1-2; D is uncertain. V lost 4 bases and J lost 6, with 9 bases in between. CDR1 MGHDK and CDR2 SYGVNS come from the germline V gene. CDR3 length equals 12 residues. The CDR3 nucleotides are TGTGCCAGCAGTGGCTTCGAGCATGGCTACACCTTC. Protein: CASSGFEHGYTF.

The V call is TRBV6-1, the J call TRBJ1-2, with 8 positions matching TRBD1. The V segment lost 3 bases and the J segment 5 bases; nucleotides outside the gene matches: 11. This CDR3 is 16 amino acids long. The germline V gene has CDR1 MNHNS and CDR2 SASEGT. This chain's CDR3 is CASSDAGGRMYYGYTF. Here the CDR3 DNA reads TGTGCCAGCAGTGACGCAGGGGGCAGAATGTATTATGGCTACACCTTC.

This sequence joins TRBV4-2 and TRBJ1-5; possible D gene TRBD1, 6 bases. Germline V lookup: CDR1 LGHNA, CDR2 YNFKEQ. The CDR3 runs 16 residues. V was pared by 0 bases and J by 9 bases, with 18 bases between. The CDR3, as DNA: TGTGCCAGCAGCCAAGATCAAAGGGGGTTGCAGTGGCCCCAGCATTTT. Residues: CASSQDQRGLQWPQHF.

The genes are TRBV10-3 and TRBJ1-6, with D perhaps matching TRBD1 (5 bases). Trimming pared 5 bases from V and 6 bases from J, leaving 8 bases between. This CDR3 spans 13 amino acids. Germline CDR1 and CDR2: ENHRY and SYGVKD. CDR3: CAISQGSNSPLHF. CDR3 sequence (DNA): TGTGCCATCAGTCAGGGTAGTAATTCACCCCTCCACTTT.

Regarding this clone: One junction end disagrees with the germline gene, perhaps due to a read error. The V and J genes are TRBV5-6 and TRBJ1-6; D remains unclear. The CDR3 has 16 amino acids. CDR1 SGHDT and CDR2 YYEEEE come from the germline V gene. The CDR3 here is CASSSLNMGPNSPFHF. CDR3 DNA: TGTGCCAGCAGCTCCCTAAATATGGGCCCAAATTCACCCTTCCACTTT.

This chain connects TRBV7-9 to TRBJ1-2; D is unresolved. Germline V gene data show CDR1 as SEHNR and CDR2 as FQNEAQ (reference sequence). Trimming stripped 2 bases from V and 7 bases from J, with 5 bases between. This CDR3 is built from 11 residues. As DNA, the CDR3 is TGTGCCAGCAGCTTATACAGTGGCTACACCTTC. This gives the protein CASSLYSGYTF.

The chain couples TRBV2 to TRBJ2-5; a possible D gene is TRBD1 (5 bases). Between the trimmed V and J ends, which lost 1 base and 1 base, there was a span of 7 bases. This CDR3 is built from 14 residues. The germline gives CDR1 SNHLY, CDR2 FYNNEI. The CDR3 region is CASSEDRRQETQYF. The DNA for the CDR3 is TGTGCCAGCAGTGAAGACAGGCGCCAAGAGACCCAGTACTTC.

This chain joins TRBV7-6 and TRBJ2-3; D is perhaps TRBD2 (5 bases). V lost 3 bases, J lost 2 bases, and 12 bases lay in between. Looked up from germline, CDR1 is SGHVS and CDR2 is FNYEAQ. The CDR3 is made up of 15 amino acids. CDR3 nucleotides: TGTGCCAGCAGCTTTAGGACTGGCTTCACAGATACGCAGTATTTT. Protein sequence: CASSFRTGFTDTQYF.